The 3 T cell receptor beta chains given below trace back to one sample, sequenced in a study of post-analysis software for immune sequencing data. Overall study results and limits: Among roughly 5 TRBV segments more frequent in patients than controls were TRBV5-6, TRBV5-1 and TRBV20-1.

The TCR beta cDNA libraries carried unique molecular identifiers. TCRdb re-called the PCR reads with MiXCR, one entry per CDR3 protein. The sample lists about 540,000 distinct CDR3 sequences; 30% to 40% were seen once. These receptors are not linked to any known antigen. Sequenced sample: blood. Every receptor here comes from a girl between 2 and 17 years old with multiple sclerosis.

The chain uses TRBV7-9 and TRBJ2-7, with a possible D match to TRBD2 (6 bases). The CDR3 loop spans 14 amino acids. Germline values: CDR1 SEHNR, CDR2 FQNEAQ (reference sequence). V was trimmed by 3 bases and J by 6 bases, leaving 15 bases between them. CDR3 bases: TGTGCCAGCAGCTTGGCTTCTGGGGGGTGCGAGCAGTACTTC. It yields the protein CASSLASGGCEQYF.

CDR3: CATSRDRIPAEQFF. CDR3 DNA sequence: TGTGCCACCAGCAGAGATAGGATCCCCGCTGAGCAGTTCTTC. The V call is TRBV15, the J call TRBJ2-1; D uncertain. Germline loops: CDR1 LNHNV, CDR2 YYDKDF (reference sequence). V lost 0 bases to trimming and J lost 9 bases, with 12 bases between them. The CDR3 is made up of 14 amino acids.

This clonotype was picked up a small number of times. The chain links TRBV11-2 to TRBJ2-6; 7 bases align to TRBD1. The junction had 7 bases not matched to a gene; V was cut back by 4 bases and J by 4 bases. Germline assignment: CDR1 SGHAT and CDR2 FQNNGV. The CDR3 loop spans 16 amino acids. CDR3 DNA: TGTGCCAGCAGCTCCCACAGGGGACCAGGGGCCAACGTCCTGACTTTC. This translates into CASSSHRGPGANVLTF.